This is a list of T cell receptor beta chains from one sample in a study of cytomegalovirus exposure and HLA in healthy donors. TCRdb keeps only in-frame clones here, not all; method: immunoSEQ multiplex PCR. The table has around 99,000 clones, approximately 70% seen once. The sequencing input was PBMCs. The origin of the receptors is a woman aged 70-85 years in good health and CMV-seropositive. Both conserved end residues are part of each CDR3. The order of the fields is J gene, V gene, D gene, clone size, CDR3 protein, CDR3 DNA. A D gene is named only where the DNA matches it firmly. Size values are once, few and many counts, or a class for expanded clones, and some rows have none.

j_call: TRBJ2-3; v_call: TRBV11-2; d_call: TRBD1; clone_size: -; cdr3_aa: CASSWMTGGADTQYF; cdr3_nt: TGTGCCAGCAGCTGGATGACAGGGGGCGCAGATACGCAGTATTTT
j_call: TRBJ2-7; v_call: TRBV27; d_call: TRBD1; clone_size: few; cdr3_aa: CASSLGTAASYEQYF; cdr3_nt: TGTGCCAGCAGTTTAGGGACAGCCGCATCCTACGAGCAGTACTTC
j_call: TRBJ2-1; v_call: TRBV18; d_call: TRBD2; clone_size: -; cdr3_aa: CASSPRQLGLAGGNEQFF; cdr3_nt: TGTGCCAGCTCACCACGGCAACTCGGACTAGCGGGGGGCAATGAGCAGTTCTTC
j_call: TRBJ1-2; v_call: TRBV12-5; d_call: TRBD1; clone_size: -; cdr3_aa: CASGLATGIYGYTF; cdr3_nt: TGTGCTAGTGGTTTGGCGACAGGGATCTATGGCTACACCTTC
j_call: TRBJ1-1; v_call: TRBV30; d_call: TRBD1; clone_size: few; cdr3_aa: CAWTHKGTGGFTEAFF; cdr3_nt: TGTGCCTGGACCCATAAGGGGACAGGGGGCTTTACTGAAGCTTTCTTT
j_call: TRBJ1-1; v_call: TRBV7-3; d_call: TRBD1; clone_size: -; cdr3_aa: CASSPGQAGQAFF; cdr3_nt: TGTGCCAGCAGCCCCGGACAGGCAGGCCAAGCTTTCTTT
j_call: TRBJ2-1; v_call: TRBV2; d_call: TRBD2; clone_size: -; cdr3_aa: CASSRAGARDEQFF; cdr3_nt: TGTGCCAGCAGTCGAGCGGGGGCCCGGGATGAGCAGTTCTTC
j_call: TRBJ2-1; v_call: TRBV10-3; d_call: TRBD2; clone_size: -; cdr3_aa: CAISHGTSGVYNEQFF; cdr3_nt: TGTGCCATCAGTCACGGAACTAGCGGGGTCTACAATGAGCAGTTCTTC
j_call: TRBJ1-2; v_call: TRBV10-3; d_call: TRBD1; clone_size: -; cdr3_aa: CAISSGQDIYGYTF; cdr3_nt: TGTGCCATCAGCTCCGGACAGGATATCTATGGCTACACCTTC
j_call: TRBJ1-1; v_call: TRBV11-1; d_call: TRBD1; clone_size: few; cdr3_aa: CASSRGQGGTEAFF; cdr3_nt: TGTGCCAGCAGCAGGGGACAGGGGGGTACTGAAGCTTTCTTT
j_call: TRBJ1-1; v_call: TRBV5-1; d_call: -; clone_size: -; cdr3_aa: CASSSSSGDLTEAFF; cdr3_nt: TGCGCCAGCAGCTCGTCCTCAGGGGACCTCACTGAAGCTTTCTTT
j_call: TRBJ1-5; v_call: TRBV5-1; d_call: -; clone_size: -; cdr3_aa: CASSFDPRTDTWPQHF; cdr3_nt: TGCGCCAGCAGCTTCGATCCCAGGACAGACACTTGGCCCCAGCATTTT
j_call: TRBJ2-7; v_call: TRBV10-1; d_call: -; clone_size: once; cdr3_aa: CASSESGGLYEQYF; cdr3_nt: TGCGCCAGCAGTGAGTCGGGCGGACTCTACGAGCAGTACTTC
j_call: TRBJ1-2; v_call: TRBV15; d_call: TRBD1; clone_size: -; cdr3_aa: CATSEDREQGYTF; cdr3_nt: TGTGCCACCAGCGAAGACAGGGAGCAAGGCTACACCTTC
j_call: TRBJ2-1; v_call: TRBV27; d_call: -; clone_size: -; cdr3_aa: CASSLTLGLPYEQFF; cdr3_nt: TGTGCCAGCAGTCTAACTTTGGGCCTCCCCTATGAGCAGTTCTTC
j_call: TRBJ1-1; v_call: TRBV19; d_call: -; clone_size: many; cdr3_aa: CASTTAMNTEAFF; cdr3_nt: TGTGCCAGTACGACAGCTATGAACACTGAAGCTTTCTTT
j_call: TRBJ1-2; v_call: TRBV7-2; d_call: -; clone_size: -; cdr3_aa: CASSSERVGNYGYTF; cdr3_nt: TGTGCCAGCAGCTCCGAGCGGGTCGGAAACTATGGCTACACCTTC
j_call: TRBJ1-1; v_call: TRBV7-2; d_call: TRBD1; clone_size: -; cdr3_aa: CASSRDRGNTEAFF; cdr3_nt: TGTGCCAGCAGCCGCGACAGGGGCAACACTGAAGCTTTCTTT
j_call: TRBJ2-1; v_call: TRBV19; d_call: TRBD2; clone_size: -; cdr3_aa: CASSMRASGHNEQFF; cdr3_nt: TGTGCCAGTAGTATGAGGGCTAGCGGGCACAATGAGCAGTTCTTC
j_call: TRBJ1-1; v_call: TRBV5-1; d_call: -; clone_size: -; cdr3_aa: CASSATVGNTEAFF; cdr3_nt: TGCGCCAGCAGCGCCACAGTGGGGAACACTGAAGCTTTCTTT
j_call: TRBJ1-6; v_call: TRBV7-2; d_call: -; clone_size: -; cdr3_aa: CASSFSLRGGSPLHF; cdr3_nt: TGTGCCAGCAGCTTTAGCCTTCGAGGGGGTTCACCCCTCCACTTT
j_call: TRBJ2-7; v_call: TRBV14; d_call: TRBD1; clone_size: -; cdr3_aa: CASSQGGQGFGEQYF; cdr3_nt: TGTGCCAGCAGCCAAGGGGGACAGGGGTTTGGCGAGCAGTACTTC
j_call: TRBJ1-1; v_call: TRBV6-6; d_call: -; clone_size: -; cdr3_aa: CASTLTLTPMNTEAFF; cdr3_nt: TGTGCCAGCACCCTCACTTTGACTCCTATGAACACTGAAGCTTTCTTT
j_call: TRBJ1-2; v_call: TRBV4-1; d_call: TRBD1; clone_size: once; cdr3_aa: CASSQTQGANYGYTF; cdr3_nt: TGCGCCAGCAGCCAAACACAGGGGGCCAACTATGGCTACACCTTC
j_call: TRBJ1-6; v_call: TRBV6-5; d_call: -; clone_size: once; cdr3_aa: CASRTGGAGNSPLHF; cdr3_nt: TGTGCCAGCAGAACGGGGGGGGCAGGTAATTCACCCCTCCACTTT
j_call: TRBJ1-2; v_call: TRBV7-2; d_call: -; clone_size: -; cdr3_aa: CASSFFGVAGYGYTF; cdr3_nt: TGTGCCAGCAGCTTCTTTGGTGTTGCAGGCTATGGCTACACCTTC
j_call: TRBJ1-1; v_call: TRBV7-2; d_call: -; clone_size: -; cdr3_aa: CASSSYMNTEAFF; cdr3_nt: TGTGCCAGCAGCTCTTACATGAACACTGAAGCTTTCTTT
j_call: TRBJ2-3; v_call: TRBV2; d_call: TRBD1; clone_size: few; cdr3_aa: CASSGQGEADTQYF; cdr3_nt: TGTGCCAGCAGCGGACAGGGAGAAGCAGATACGCAGTATTTT
j_call: TRBJ1-2; v_call: TRBV7-8; d_call: -; clone_size: -; cdr3_aa: CASSLTGYGYTF; cdr3_nt: TGTGCCAGCAGCTTAACAGGCTATGGCTACACCTTC
j_call: TRBJ1-1; v_call: TRBV1; d_call: -; clone_size: -; cdr3_aa: CTSSQEYPVEAFF; cdr3_nt: TGCACCAGCAGCCAAGAGTACCCGGTCGAAGCTTTCTTT
j_call: TRBJ1-6; v_call: TRBV2; d_call: TRBD1; clone_size: -; cdr3_aa: CASRDRVSSPLHF; cdr3_nt: TGTGCCAGCAGGGACAGGGTATCTTCACCCCTCCACTTT
j_call: TRBJ2-1; v_call: TRBV5-1; d_call: TRBD2; clone_size: -; cdr3_aa: CASSLEAGGDNEQFF; cdr3_nt: TGCGCCAGCAGCTTGGAGGCGGGGGGGGACAATGAGCAGTTCTTC
j_call: TRBJ2-2; v_call: TRBV27; d_call: TRBD1; clone_size: few; cdr3_aa: CASTGQGHTGELFF; cdr3_nt: TGTGCCAGCACGGGACAGGGGCACACCGGGGAGCTGTTTTTT
j_call: TRBJ2-5; v_call: TRBV4-2; d_call: TRBD2; clone_size: -; cdr3_aa: CASSQVDRGGKETQYF; cdr3_nt: TGTGCCAGCAGCCAAGTAGATAGGGGAGGGAAAGAGACCCAGTACTTC
j_call: TRBJ1-5; v_call: TRBV19; d_call: -; clone_size: -; cdr3_aa: CASSISGIIGSNQPQHF; cdr3_nt: TGTGCCAGTAGTATATCAGGGATAATTGGGAGCAATCAGCCCCAGCATTTT
j_call: TRBJ2-3; v_call: TRBV2; d_call: TRBD2; clone_size: few; cdr3_aa: CASSSGGRDTQYF; cdr3_nt: TGTGCCAGTTCTAGCGGGGGGCGAGATACGCAGTATTTT
j_call: TRBJ2-7; v_call: TRBV7-9; d_call: TRBD1; clone_size: -; cdr3_aa: CASSLGTGASYEQYF; cdr3_nt: TGTGCCAGCAGCTTAGGGACAGGGGCTTCCTACGAGCAGTACTTC
j_call: TRBJ2-6; v_call: TRBV5-8; d_call: TRBD1; clone_size: -; cdr3_aa: CASSINRDRVVTGANVLTF; cdr3_nt: TGTGCCAGCAGCATTAACCGGGACAGGGTTGTTACTGGGGCCAACGTCCTGACTTTC
j_call: TRBJ2-1; v_call: TRBV20-1; d_call: TRBD1; clone_size: -; cdr3_aa: CSAHRGSEQFF; cdr3_nt: TGCAGTGCCCACAGGGGGAGTGAGCAGTTCTTC
j_call: TRBJ1-1; v_call: TRBV5-8; d_call: TRBD1; clone_size: -; cdr3_aa: CASTRTGVRNTEAFF; cdr3_nt: TGTGCCAGCACCCGGACAGGGGTCAGGAACACTGAAGCTTTCTTT
j_call: TRBJ1-4; v_call: TRBV5-4; d_call: TRBD1; clone_size: few; cdr3_aa: CASSPAGQGANEKLFF; cdr3_nt: TGTGCCAGCAGCCCCGCCGGACAGGGGGCAAATGAAAAACTGTTTTTT
j_call: TRBJ1-1; v_call: TRBV7-6; d_call: -; clone_size: -; cdr3_aa: CASSSDTLNTEAFF; cdr3_nt: TGTGCCAGCAGCTCGGACACCTTGAACACTGAAGCTTTCTTT
j_call: TRBJ2-2; v_call: TRBV18; d_call: -; clone_size: -; cdr3_aa: CASSPRAFNTGELFF; cdr3_nt: TGTGCCAGCTCACCACGAGCCTTTAACACCGGGGAGCTGTTTTTT
j_call: TRBJ1-6; v_call: TRBV19; d_call: -; clone_size: -; cdr3_aa: CASAAQGFSPLHF; cdr3_nt: TGTGCCAGTGCCGCACAGGGATTTTCACCCCTCCACTTT
j_call: TRBJ1-2; v_call: TRBV18; d_call: -; clone_size: -; cdr3_aa: CASSPDMDYGYTF; cdr3_nt: TGTGCCAGCTCACCGGACATGGACTATGGCTACACCTTC
j_call: TRBJ2-3; v_call: TRBV29-1; d_call: TRBD1; clone_size: -; cdr3_aa: CSVEGGRGIPYASF; cdr3_nt: TGCAGCGTTGAAGGGGGCAGGGGGATACCGTACGCGAGTTTT
j_call: TRBJ2-2; v_call: TRBV11-2; d_call: -; clone_size: -; cdr3_aa: CASSFGTTNTGELFF; cdr3_nt: TGTGCCAGCAGCTTCGGGACAACGAACACCGGGGAGCTGTTTTTT
j_call: TRBJ1-2; v_call: TRBV6-1; d_call: TRBD1; clone_size: -; cdr3_aa: CASSSETGNGYTF; cdr3_nt: TGTGCCAGCAGCTCAGAGACAGGGAATGGCTACACCTTC
j_call: TRBJ2-6; v_call: TRBV2; d_call: TRBD2; clone_size: few; cdr3_aa: CASSTTSGGLSGANVLTF; cdr3_nt: TGTGCCAGCAGTACGACTAGCGGGGGACTCTCTGGGGCCAACGTCCTGACTTTC
j_call: TRBJ2-7; v_call: TRBV5-1; d_call: TRBD2; clone_size: few; cdr3_aa: CASSPVESSGGNSYEQYF; cdr3_nt: TGCGCCAGCAGCCCTGTCGAATCCAGCGGGGGGAACTCCTACGAGCAGTACTTC
j_call: TRBJ1-1; v_call: TRBV4-1; d_call: -; clone_size: once; cdr3_aa: CASSPKGGISTEAFF; cdr3_nt: TGCGCCAGCAGCCCCAAGGGGGGGATCTCGACTGAAGCTTTCTTT
j_call: TRBJ1-5; v_call: TRBV6-6; d_call: -; clone_size: -; cdr3_aa: CAASALGNQPQHF; cdr3_nt: TGTGCCGCTAGTGCGTTGGGCAATCAGCCCCAGCATTTT